Below are 11 T cell receptor beta chains sequenced from a single sample in a study of CD8+CD57+ T cells in acquired aplastic anemia listed by TCRdb under 2018. The run used an Illumina HiSeq 2000. Genomic DNA was used as template for profiling of TCR beta VDJ combinations and CDR3 sequences. TCRdb reanalyzed the raw reads on its own, using fastp at Q25 for trimming and MiXCR for clone calling, and kept in-frame beta chains. Every entry covers one CDR3 protein and lists the most common genes and DNA from its rows. Recorded for this sample are some 170,000 distinct CDR3 sequences; about 45% of them occurred a single time. The top ten hold roughly 1.2% of the sample. Patients chosen for sequencing had shown expansion of CD8+CD57+ cells by flow cytometry. The sample was sorted CD4+, CD8+, or CD8+CD57+ T cells (not recorded which) from PBMCs. These receptors were collected from a human donor with aplastic anemia.

This clonotype was recorded at least ten times. This rearrangement joins TRBV5-4 to TRBJ2-3, with TRBD2 identical over 12 bases. Trimming at V came to 7 bases and at J to 2 bases, leaving 2 bases not matched to a gene. This CDR3 contains 14 residues. Germline V gives CDR1 SGHNT, CDR2 YYREEE (reference sequence). Here the CDR3 DNA reads TGTGCCAGCGGACTAGCGGGAAACACAGATACGCAGTATTTT. Its protein is CASGLAGNTDTQYF.

In its sample, this clonotype was seen many times. J is TRBJ1-2 and V is TRBV9; TRBD1 agrees at 9 bases. Looked up from germline, CDR1 is SGDLS and CDR2 is YYNGEE. V trimming: 3 bases; J trimming: 4 bases; junction bases outside the gene matches: 1. The CDR3 length is 13 residues. CDR3 DNA: TGTGCCAGCAGCGAACAGGGGGCCTATGGCTACACCTTC. It translates to CASSEQGAYGYTF.

V and J are TRBV6-1 and TRBJ1-5, with 7 bases identical to TRBD1. The V and J ends lost 6 bases and 2 bases, in that order; junction bases with no gene match: 10. CDR3 length equals 16 residues. CDR1 MNHNS and CDR2 SASEGT come from the germline V gene. The CDR3 spells CASRGSRTGGNQPQHF. The CDR3 coding sequence is TGTGCCAGCAGGGGCTCTCGGACAGGTGGCAATCAGCCCCAGCATTTT.

As for this clonotype: Given a much more abundant clone one base away, this may be a read error. The chain carries TRBV6-5 and TRBJ2-7, with a weak D call TRBD1 (6 bases). The V end lost 4 bases, the J end lost 2 bases, and 15 bases lay between the germline ends. Germline V gene sequence: CDR1 MNHEY, CDR2 SVGAGI. This CDR3 contains 15 residues. Written as DNA, the CDR3 is TGTGCCAGCAGTTGCAGGGGCTCTCCAACCTACGAGCAGTACTTC. Its protein product is CASSCRGSPTYEQYF.

The J gene is TRBJ1-1, the V gene TRBV20-1; TRBD1 might be the D (6 bases). The CDR3 spans 14 residues. V lost 0 bases, J lost 11 bases, and 19 bases lay in between. Germline CDR1 reads DFQATT; CDR2 reads SNEGSKA (reference sequence). CDR3 amino acids: CSARDQVTRDRAFF. The CDR3 region has the DNA TGCAGTGCTAGAGATCAAGTTACCCGTGACAGGGCTTTCTTT.

Comment on this clonotype: One end of the junction fails to match germline, which may point to a read error. The chain recombines TRBV5-1 with TRBJ1-6; maybe TRBD1 (6 bases). The CDR3 has 14 amino acids. Germline V gene data show CDR1 as SGHRS and CDR2 as YFSETQ. CDR3 DNA: TGCACCAGCAGCTTCTCAGGGGACGACTCACCCCTCCACTTT. As protein: CTSSFSGDDSPLHF.

Ten or more counts support this clonotype. V is TRBV25-1 and J is TRBJ2-3; no clear D gene. Deletions cut 10 bases from V and 1 base from J, with 12 bases between. The CDR3 runs to 13 residues. Germline values: CDR1 MGHDK, CDR2 SYGVNS. The chain's CDR3 is CATDRSCTDTQYF. The DNA for the CDR3 is TGTGCCACCGATCGCTCCTGCACAGATACGCAGTATTTT.

The J gene is TRBJ2-7, the V gene TRBV11-3, with TRBD2 matching 8 bases. Germline CDR1 reads SGHNT; CDR2 reads YENEEA. CDR3 size: 13 residues. The junction had 2 bases not matched to a gene; V was cut back by 0 bases and J by 7 bases. CDR3: CASSLEREDEQYF. The CDR3 nucleotides are TGTGCCAGCAGCTTAGAGCGGGAGGATGAGCAGTACTTC.

This clonotype was recorded many times. The rearrangement joins TRBV12-3 or TRBV12-4 to TRBJ1-2; D is perhaps TRBD1 (5 bases). The V end was cut by 6 bases, the J end by 7 bases, with 18 bases between. This CDR3 is 14 amino acids long. CDR3 sequence: CASRRDPSSGGYTF. The CDR3, as DNA: TGTGCCAGCAGGCGGGACCCCTCCTCGGGTGGCTACACCTTC.

The sample holds one count of this clonotype. The rearrangement joins TRBV24-1 to TRBJ2-4; D is tentatively TRBD1 or TRBD2 (5 bases each). Germline V gene sequence: CDR1 KGHDR, CDR2 SFDVKD. With 4 bases removed from V and 8 bases from J, the gap between germline ends came to 17 bases. This CDR3 is built from 15 residues. The CDR3 loop reads CATSDQGPFGDIQYF. CDR3 coding DNA: TGTGCCACCAGTGACCAGGGACCATTTGGAGACATTCAGTACTTC.

The chain recombines TRBV15 with TRBJ1-2; 10 positions agree with TRBD1. The CDR3 contains 17 residues. Germline CDR1 is LNHNV and CDR2 is YYDKDF (reference sequence). J was trimmed by 1 base and V by 5 bases; bases with no gene match: 10. CDR3 coding DNA: TGTGCCACCAGCCGGAGACAGGGGGCGAGGATTAACTATGGCTACACCTTC. Translation: CATSRRQGARINYGYTF.